This TCR beta chain was recovered during a study of CD8+ T cells in alopecia areata. Points from the study as a whole: The study found TCR sharing across patients less clear than in mice, possibly for HLA reasons.

This clone was detected a few times. Its antigen remains unknown. From PBMCs, CD4+ and CD8+ T cells were sorted. Looked up from germline, CDR1 is SEHNR and CDR2 is FQNEAQ (reference sequence). This CDR3 is 16 amino acids long. The ends were cut back, 7 bases at V and 1 base at J, with 19 bases in the middle. Sequencing relied on a cDNA template that was reverse transcribed from extracted RNA. The protocol was immunoSEQ multiplex PCR, while the TCRdb copy is restricted to in-frame clones and leaves out a portion. The profile shows some 170,000 clones, approximately 65% of them singletons. The TCR sequence derives from a human donor with alopecia areata. The input for sequencing was CD8+ T cells sorted from blood, taken at week 0. V gene TRBV7-9 combines with J gene TRBJ1-1; weak D call: TRBD1 (5 bases). Written as DNA, the CDR3 is TGTGCCAGCACCTTCCCGCCAGGGAGTTGGAACACTGAAGCTTTCTTT. Amino acids: CASTFPPGSWNTEAFF.